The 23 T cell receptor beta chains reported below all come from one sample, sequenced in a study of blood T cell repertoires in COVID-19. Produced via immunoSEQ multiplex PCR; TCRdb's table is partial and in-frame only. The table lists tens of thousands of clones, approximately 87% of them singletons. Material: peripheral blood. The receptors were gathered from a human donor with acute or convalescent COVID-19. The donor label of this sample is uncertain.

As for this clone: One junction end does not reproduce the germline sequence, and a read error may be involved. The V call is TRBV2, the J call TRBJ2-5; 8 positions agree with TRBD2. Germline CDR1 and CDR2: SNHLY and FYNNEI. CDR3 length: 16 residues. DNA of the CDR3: TGTGCCAGCAGGGAAGGGGGACTAGGGGGGCAAGAGACCCAGTACTTC. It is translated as CASREGGLGGQETQYF.

This chain's CDR3 is CAWSVKFPGEQFF. CDR3 nucleotides: TGTGCCTGGAGTGTAAAGTTCCCCGGTGAGCAGTTCTTC. V usage is TRBV30 and J usage is TRBJ2-1; D unclear. Germline V lookup: CDR1 GTSNPN, CDR2 SVGIG (reference sequence). The CDR3 is made up of 13 amino acids. Deletions cut 0 bases from V and 9 bases from J, with 12 bases between.

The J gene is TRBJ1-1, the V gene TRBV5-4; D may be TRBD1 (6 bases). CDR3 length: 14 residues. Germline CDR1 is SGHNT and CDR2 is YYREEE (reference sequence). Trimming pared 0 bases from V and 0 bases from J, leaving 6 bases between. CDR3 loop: CASSLDRVNTEAFF. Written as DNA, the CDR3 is TGTGCCAGCAGCTTGGACAGGGTGAACACTGAAGCTTTCTTT.

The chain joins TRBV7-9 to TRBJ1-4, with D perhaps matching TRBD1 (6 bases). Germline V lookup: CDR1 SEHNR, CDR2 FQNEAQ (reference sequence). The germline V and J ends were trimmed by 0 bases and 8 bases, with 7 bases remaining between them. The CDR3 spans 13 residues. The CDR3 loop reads CASSLADREKLFF. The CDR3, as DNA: TGTGCCAGCAGCTTAGCGGACAGAGAAAAACTGTTTTTT.

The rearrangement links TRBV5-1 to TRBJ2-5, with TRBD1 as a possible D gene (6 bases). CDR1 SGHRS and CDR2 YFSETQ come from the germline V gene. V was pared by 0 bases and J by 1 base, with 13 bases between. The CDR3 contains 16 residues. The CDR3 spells CASSLARQDRQETQYF. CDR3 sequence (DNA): TGCGCCAGCAGCTTGGCCCGACAGGACCGCCAAGAGACCCAGTACTTC.

CDR3 sequence reads: CASSLTDQPQHF. CDR3 DNA sequence: TGTGCCAGCAGTTTAACAGATCAGCCCCAGCATTTT. The rearrangement uses TRBV28 and TRBJ1-5; D is undetermined. With 2 bases removed from V and 5 bases from J, the gap between germline ends came to 4 bases. CDR3 length: 12 amino acids. Germline V gene data show CDR1 as MDHEN and CDR2 as SYDVKM.

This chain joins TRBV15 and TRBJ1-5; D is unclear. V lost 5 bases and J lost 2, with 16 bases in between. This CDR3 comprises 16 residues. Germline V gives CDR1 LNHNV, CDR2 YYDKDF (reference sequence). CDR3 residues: CATSPVLRRGNQPQHF. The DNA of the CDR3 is TGTGCCACCAGCCCCGTACTAAGGAGGGGCAATCAGCCCCAGCATTTT.

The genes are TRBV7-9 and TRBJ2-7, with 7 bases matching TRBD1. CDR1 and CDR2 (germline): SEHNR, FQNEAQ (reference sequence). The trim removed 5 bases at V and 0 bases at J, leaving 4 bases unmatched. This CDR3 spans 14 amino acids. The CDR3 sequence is CASSPDRNSYEQYF. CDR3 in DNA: TGTGCCAGCAGCCCGGACAGGAACTCCTACGAGCAGTACTTC.

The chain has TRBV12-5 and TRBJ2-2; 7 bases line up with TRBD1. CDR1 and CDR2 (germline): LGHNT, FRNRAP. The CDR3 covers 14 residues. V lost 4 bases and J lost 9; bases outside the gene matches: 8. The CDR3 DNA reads TGTGCTAGTGGTTCCCAACAGGGGAACCGGGAGCTGTTTTTT. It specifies CASGSQQGNRELFF. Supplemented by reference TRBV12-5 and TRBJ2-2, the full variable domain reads DARVTQTPRHKVTEMGQEVTMRCQPILGHNTVFWYRQTMMQGLELLAYFRNRAPLDDSGMPKDRFSAEMPDATLATLKIQPSEPRDSAVYFCASGSQQGNRELFFGEGSRLTVL.

The CDR3 reads CASSVGERSPLHF. DNA for the CDR3: TGTGCCAGCAGTGTTGGAGAACGGTCACCCCTCCACTTT. V gene TRBV2 combines with J gene TRBJ1-6, with D unresolved. Germline-derived CDR1 and CDR2 are SNHLY and FYNNEI. Trimming stripped 4 bases from V and 10 bases from J, with 11 bases between. The length of the CDR3 is 13 residues.

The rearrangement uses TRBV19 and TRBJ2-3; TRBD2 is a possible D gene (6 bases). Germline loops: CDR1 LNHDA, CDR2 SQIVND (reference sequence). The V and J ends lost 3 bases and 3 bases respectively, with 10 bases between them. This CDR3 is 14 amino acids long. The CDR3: CASSMGLLTDTQYF. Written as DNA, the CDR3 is TGTGCCAGTAGTATGGGACTTCTAACAGATACGCAGTATTTT.

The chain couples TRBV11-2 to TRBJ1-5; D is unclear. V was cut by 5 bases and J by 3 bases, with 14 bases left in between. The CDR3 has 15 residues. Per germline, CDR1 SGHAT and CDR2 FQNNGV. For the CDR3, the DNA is TGTGCCAGCAGCCAAGGGAGCGCAATCAATCAGCCCCAGCATTTT. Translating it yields CASSQGSAINQPQHF. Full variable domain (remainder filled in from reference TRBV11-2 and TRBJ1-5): EAGVAQSPRYKIIEKRQSVAFWCNPISGHATLYWYQQILGQGPKLLIQFQNNGVVDDSQLPKDRFSAERLKGVDSTLKIQPAKLEDSAVYLCASSQGSAINQPQHFGDGTRLSIL.

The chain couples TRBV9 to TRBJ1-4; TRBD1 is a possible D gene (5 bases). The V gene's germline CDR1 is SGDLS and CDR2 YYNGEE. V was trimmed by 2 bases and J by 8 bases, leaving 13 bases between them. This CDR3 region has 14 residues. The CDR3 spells CASSVGQGYEKLFF. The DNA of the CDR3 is TGTGCCAGCAGCGTTGGGCAGGGCTACGAAAAACTGTTTTTT.

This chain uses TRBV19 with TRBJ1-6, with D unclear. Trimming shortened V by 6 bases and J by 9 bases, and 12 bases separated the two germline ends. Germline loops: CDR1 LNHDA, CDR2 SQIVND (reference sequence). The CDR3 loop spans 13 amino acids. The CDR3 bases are TGTGCCAGTAGGGCCGAACAGTTTTCACCCCTCCACTTT. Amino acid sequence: CASRAEQFSPLHF.

CDR3 coding DNA: TGTGCCAGCAGCCGGTACCAAGAGACCCAGTACTTC. It is translated as CASSRYQETQYF. The chain couples TRBV11-2 to TRBJ2-5; D uncertain. Trimming cost V 5 bases and J 0 bases, with 4 bases left between them. This CDR3 comprises 12 residues. CDR1 is SGHAT, CDR2 FQNNGV, per germline.

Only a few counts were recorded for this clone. This CDR3 is CASSLRDRERLGYTF. The CDR3 DNA sequence: TGTGCCAGCAGCTTAAGGGACAGGGAACGGCTTGGCTACACCTTC. This chain links TRBV7-2 with TRBJ1-2; TRBD1 matches 9 bases. The ends lost 2 bases at V and 7 bases at J; junction bases unmatched: 8. CDR1 and CDR2 (germline): SGHTA, FQGNSA. CDR3 length: 15 amino acids.

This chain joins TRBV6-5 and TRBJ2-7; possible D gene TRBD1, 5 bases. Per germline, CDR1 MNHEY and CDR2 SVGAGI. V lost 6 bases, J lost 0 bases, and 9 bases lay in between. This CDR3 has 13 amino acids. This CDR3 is CASSRVASYEQYF. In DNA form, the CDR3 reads TGTGCCAGCAGCAGGGTTGCCTCCTACGAGCAGTACTTC.

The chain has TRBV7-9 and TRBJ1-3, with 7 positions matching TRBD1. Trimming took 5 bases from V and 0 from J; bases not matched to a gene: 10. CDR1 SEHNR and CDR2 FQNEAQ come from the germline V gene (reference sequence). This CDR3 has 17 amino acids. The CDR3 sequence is CASSRGQTGFSGNTIYF. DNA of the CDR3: TGTGCCAGCAGCCGGGGACAGACCGGCTTCTCTGGAAACACCATATATTTT. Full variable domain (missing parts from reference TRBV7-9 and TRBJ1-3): DTGVSQNPRHKITKRGQNVTFRCDPISEHNRLYWYRQTLGQGPEFLTYFQNEAQLEKSRLLSDRFSAERPKGSFSTLEIQRTEQGDSAMYLCASSRGQTGFSGNTIYFGEGSWLTVV.

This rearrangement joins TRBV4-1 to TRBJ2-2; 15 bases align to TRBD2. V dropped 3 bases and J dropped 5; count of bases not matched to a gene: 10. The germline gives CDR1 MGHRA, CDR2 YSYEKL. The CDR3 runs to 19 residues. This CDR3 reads CASSHLGLAGGRGTGELFF. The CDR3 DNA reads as TGCGCCAGCAGCCATTTGGGACTAGCGGGGGGTCGCGGGACCGGGGAGCTGTTTTTT.

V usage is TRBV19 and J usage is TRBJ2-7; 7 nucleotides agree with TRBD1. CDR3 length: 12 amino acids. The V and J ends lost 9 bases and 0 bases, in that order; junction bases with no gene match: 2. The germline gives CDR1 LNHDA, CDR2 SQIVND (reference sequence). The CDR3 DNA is TGTGCCAGCACAGGGGACTCCTACGAGCAGTACTTC. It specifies CASTGDSYEQYF.

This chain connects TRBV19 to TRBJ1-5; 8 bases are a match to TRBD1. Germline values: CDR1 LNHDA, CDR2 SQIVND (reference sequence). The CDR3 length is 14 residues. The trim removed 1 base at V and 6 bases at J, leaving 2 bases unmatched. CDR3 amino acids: CASSIGDRGQPQHF. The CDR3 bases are TGTGCCAGTAGTATAGGAGACAGGGGTCAGCCCCAGCATTTT.

The CDR3 coding sequence is TGTGCCAGCAGTTTGGGCAGGTATAGCAATCAGCCCCAGCATTTT. Protein: CASSLGRYSNQPQHF. The chain couples TRBV27 to TRBJ1-5, with D unclear. This CDR3 spans 15 amino acids. The V end lost 3 bases, the J end lost 0 bases, and 9 bases lay between the germline ends. Germline V gene sequence: CDR1 MNHEY, CDR2 SMNVEV (reference sequence).

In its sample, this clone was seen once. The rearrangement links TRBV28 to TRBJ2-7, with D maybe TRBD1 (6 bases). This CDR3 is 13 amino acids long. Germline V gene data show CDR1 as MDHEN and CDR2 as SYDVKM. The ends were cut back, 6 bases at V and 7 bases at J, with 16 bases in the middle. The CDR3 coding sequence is TGTGCCAGCAGCTCCCGTGTGACAGGTGAGCAGTACTTC. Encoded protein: CASSSRVTGEQYF.